The rows below give T cell receptor beta chains drawn from one sample of a study of T cells expressing NK-cell markers. TCRdb re-called the 5' RACE reads; every CDR3 protein appears as one record, without DNA. This listing includes 200,000 to 300,000 distinct CDR3 sequences. The source material was blood T cells: a sorted CD56 or NKG2C T cell subset, CD4+ or CD8+ T cells, or bulk PBMC T cells (not recorded which). The receptors originated from a woman between 18 and 70 years old in good health. Each CDR3 is given with its conserved first and last residue. The order of the fields is J gene, V gene, CDR3 protein.

TRBJ2-7	TRBV27	CASSFQGLAGGYEQYF
TRBJ2-1	TRBV4-3	CASSQIISNEQFF
TRBJ1-5	TRBV20-1	CSAPDRANNQPQHF
TRBJ1-1	TRBV4-2	CASSQDPRDRGPVNTEAFF
TRBJ2-2	TRBV11-2	CASSIASANTGELFF
TRBJ2-1	TRBV4-3	CASSQDRFRDYEPDEQFF
TRBJ2-3	TRBV11-2	CASSLDRALEWDTQYF
TRBJ1-2	TRBV29-1	CSVTRTGSAYTF
TRBJ2-2	TRBV6-5	CASSYVAGTGELFF
TRBJ2-5	TRBV6-1	CASSPGLAGEWETQYF
TRBJ1-4	TRBV20-1	CSARAGAGNEKLFF
TRBJ2-2	TRBV5-5	CASSSPGGGLNTGELFF
TRBJ2-1	TRBV29-1	CSVGREGRDEQFF
TRBJ1-2	TRBV20-1	CSAREGGANYGYTF
TRBJ2-2	TRBV7-2	CASSLADPGASNTGELFF
TRBJ2-7	TRBV5-1	CASSLVGSDEQYF
TRBJ1-6	TRBV5-6	CASSWGPIHSPLHF
TRBJ1-2	TRBV5-1	CASSSTTGANYGYTF
TRBJ1-5	TRBV7-2	CASSPGQGREQPQHF
TRBJ2-3	TRBV4-3	CASSQTSGGADTQYF
TRBJ2-2	TRBV20-1	CSARDPGTGNTGELFF
TRBJ1-3	TRBV7-2	CASSLAAATTSGNTIYF
TRBJ2-5	TRBV20-1	CSAPPSGKETQYF
TRBJ1-4	TRBV4-1	CASSQVEAGPNEKLFF
TRBJ2-5	TRBV20-1	CSARSPGTGQETQYF
TRBJ2-3	TRBV12-3/TRBV12-4	CASRRQDTYTDTQYF
TRBJ2-7	TRBV27	CASSQLTRQWEQYF
TRBJ1-1	TRBV4-2	CASSQRQGANTEAFF
TRBJ1-5	TRBV11-2	CASSLDGGGDQPQHF
TRBJ1-5	TRBV7-2	CASSLDPRAQPQHF
TRBJ2-3	TRBV29-1	CSVGTRQADTQYF
TRBJ2-1	TRBV29-1	CSVESGSSYNEQFF
TRBJ2-4	TRBV20-1	CSARVGTGGIQYF
TRBJ1-6	TRBV5-4	CASSLGLGNSPLHF
TRBJ2-3	TRBV5-4	CASSLNTPGSYTQYF
TRBJ2-6	TRBV6-5	CASSYALVAGANVLTF
TRBJ2-5	TRBV20-1	CSAMSPVPTQYF
TRBJ2-5	TRBV19	CASSLQTGQETQYF
TRBJ2-1	TRBV9	CASSVLAGATYNEQFF
TRBJ2-3	TRBV18	CASSRDYFTDTQYF
TRBJ2-3	TRBV7-2	CASSLDGVGSTDTQYF
TRBJ1-5	TRBV12-3/TRBV12-4	CASSQGALGNQPQHF
TRBJ1-1	TRBV5-1	CASSARQGANTEAFF
TRBJ1-4	TRBV15	CATSRDPQGADEKLFF
TRBJ1-1	TRBV5-1	CASAVGGQGMPEAFF
TRBJ2-3	TRBV10-3	CAISEFRDGYADTQYF
TRBJ2-1	TRBV7-6	CASSLGGGIEQFF